These 18 T cell receptor beta chains share one sample of origin, sequenced in a study of cytomegalovirus exposure and HLA in healthy donors. The study ran its PCR with 60 Vbeta and 13 Jbeta primers. Profiled with immunoSEQ multiplex PCR; TCRdb holds only in-frame clones, not every one. Of roughly 100,000 clones in the sample, roughly two thirds were seen once. The specimen was PBMCs. These receptors originate from a woman aged 50 to 65 in good health and CMV-seropositive.

The chain recombines TRBV5-6 with TRBJ2-2; no clear D. Germline V gives CDR1 SGHDT, CDR2 YYEEEE. The CDR3 extends over 14 amino acids. The ends were cut back, 3 bases at V and 6 bases at J, with 12 bases in the middle. In DNA, the CDR3 is TGTGCCAGCAGCTCACTCCGACAACCCGGGGAGCTGTTTTTT. It is translated as CASSSLRQPGELFF.

This chain connects TRBV28 to TRBJ2-7; 7 nucleotides align to TRBD1. Trimming at V came to 3 bases and at J to 5 bases, leaving 25 bases not matched to a gene. Germline CDR1 and CDR2: MDHEN and SYDVKM. This CDR3 comprises 20 residues. CDR3 coding DNA: TGTGCCAGCAGTTTCCCCTTGAACACGGGACAGCTCCCATCCCAGCACGAGCAGTACTTC. It is translated as CASSFPLNTGQLPSQHEQYF. Variable domain in full (rest from reference TRBV28 and TRBJ2-7): DVKVTQSSRYLVKRTGEKVFLECVQDMDHENMFWYRQDPGLGLRLIYFSYDVKMKEKGDIPEGYSVSREKKERFSLILESASTNQTSMYLCASSFPLNTGQLPSQHEQYFGPGTRLTVT.

J is TRBJ2-1 and V is TRBV5-4; TRBD2 aligns across 11 bases. CDR1 is SGHNT and CDR2 is YYREEE in the germline V gene (reference sequence). Trimming took 4 bases from V and 10 from J; bases not matched to a gene: 13. CDR3 size: 16 residues. The CDR3 DNA is TGTGCCAGCAGCCCCGGAGGGCTAGCGGGAGGAGACGAGCAGTTCTTC. This encodes CASSPGGLAGGDEQFF.

The rearrangement joins TRBV19 to TRBJ2-7; D possibly corresponds to TRBD2 (6 bases). From germline, CDR1 is LNHDA and CDR2 SQIVND (reference sequence). The length of the CDR3 is 14 residues. V lost 5 bases, J lost 4 bases, and 15 bases lay in between. The CDR3 nucleotides read TGTGCCAGTAGTCCTGTAGCGGAAACTTACGAGCAGTACTTC. It specifies CASSPVAETYEQYF.

V usage is TRBV7-9 and J usage is TRBJ2-3; possible D gene TRBD1, 6 bases. Germline lookup yields CDR1 SEHNR and CDR2 FQNEAQ (reference sequence). The CDR3 is made up of 17 amino acids. V was pared by 2 bases and J by 7 bases, with 22 bases between. The CDR3 bases are TGTGCCAGCAGCTTACGACGGGCAGGGGCCCCCATAAATACGCAGTATTTT. This sequence encodes CASSLRRAGAPINTQYF. Together with reference TRBV7-9 and TRBJ2-3, the CDR3 gives the full variable domain: DTGVSQNPRHKITKRGQNVTFRCDPISEHNRLYWYRQTLGQGPEFLTYFQNEAQLEKSRLLSDRFSAERPKGSFSTLEIQRTEQGDSAMYLCASSLRRAGAPINTQYFGPGTRLTVL.

This clone was seen just once. The chain carries TRBV10-1 and TRBJ2-1, with TRBD2 as a possible D gene (6 bases). Trimming shortened V by 0 bases and J by 3 bases, and 9 bases separated the two germline ends. The CDR3 has 15 amino acids. Germline CDR1 reads WNHNN; CDR2 reads SYGVQD (reference sequence). CDR3 residues: CASSESGTGYNEQFF. The CDR3 DNA reads as TGCGCCAGCAGTGAGTCGGGGACTGGCTACAATGAGCAGTTCTTC.

The rearrangement links TRBV7-3 to TRBJ2-2, with a possible D match to TRBD1 (7 bases). Germline CDR1 and CDR2: SGHTA and FQGTGA. The CDR3 runs to 15 residues. The V and J ends lost 3 bases and 6 bases respectively, with 14 bases between them. Written as DNA, the CDR3 is TGTGCCAGCAGCTTTAGCGGAGGGGGCGCCGGGGAGCTGTTTTTT. Amino acids: CASSFSGGGAGELFF. Full variable domain (remainder filled in from reference TRBV7-3 and TRBJ2-2): GAGVSQTPSNKVTEKGKYVELRCDPISGHTALYWYRQSLGQGPEFLIYFQGTGAADDSGLPNDRFFAVRPEGSVSTLKIQRTERGDSAVYLCASSFSGGGAGELFFGEGSRLTVL.

The V call is TRBV19, the J call TRBJ2-7, with a tentative D call TRBD1 (7 bases). This CDR3 is 12 amino acids long. Germline V gives CDR1 LNHDA, CDR2 SQIVND (reference sequence). V was clipped by 9 bases and J by 2 bases, with 11 bases between them. In nucleotides, the CDR3 is TGTGCCAGCAGGGGGGAGCCCTACGAGCAGTACTTC. Its translation: CASRGEPYEQYF. The full variable domain, in which reference TRBV19 and TRBJ2-7 provide the parts outside the CDR3, is DGGITQSPKYLFRKEGQNVTLSCEQNLNHDAMYWYRQDPGQGLRLIYYSQIVNDFQKGDIAEGYSVSREKKESFPLTVTSAQKNPTAFYLCASRGEPYEQYFGPGTRLTVT.

This clone has ten or more counts. The gene calls are TRBV19 and TRBJ1-1; 7 bases align to TRBD1. The trim removed 5 bases at V and 5 bases at J, leaving 11 bases unmatched. The CDR3 spans 15 residues. Germline V lookup: CDR1 LNHDA, CDR2 SQIVND (reference sequence). The chain's CDR3 is CASSLQGDWGTEAFF. As DNA, the CDR3 is TGTGCCAGTAGTCTTCAGGGGGATTGGGGAACTGAAGCTTTCTTT.

The chain employs TRBV4-1 and TRBJ2-2; 14 bases agree with TRBD2. V lost 4 bases and J lost 5; bases outside the gene matches: 3. The germline V gene has CDR1 MGHRA and CDR2 YSYEKL. The CDR3 spans 16 residues. CDR3 residues: CASSLTSGRGTGELFF. The DNA for the CDR3 is TGCGCCAGCAGCCTGACTAGCGGGAGGGGAACCGGGGAGCTGTTTTTT.

V gene TRBV11-2 combines with J gene TRBJ1-4; D remains ambiguous. The CDR3 is 13 residues long. Germline V gene data show CDR1 as SGHAT and CDR2 as FQNNGV. The germline V and J ends were trimmed by 3 bases and 10 bases, with 12 bases remaining between them. In nucleotides, the CDR3 is TGTGCCAGCAGCTTGGGTCAGGCAGGAAAACTGTTTTTT. It specifies CASSLGQAGKLFF. The full variable domain, completed using reference TRBV11-2 and TRBJ1-4, is EAGVAQSPRYKIIEKRQSVAFWCNPISGHATLYWYQQILGQGPKLLIQFQNNGVVDDSQLPKDRFSAERLKGVDSTLKIQPAKLEDSAVYLCASSLGQAGKLFFGSGTQLSVL.

J is TRBJ1-4 and V is TRBV7-9, with D hard to call. Germline values: CDR1 SEHNR, CDR2 FQNEAQ (reference sequence). V lost 5 bases, J lost 2 bases, and 9 bases lay in between. The CDR3 totals 14 residues. CDR3 in DNA: TGTGCCAGCAGCCTGGCCAGGACTAATGAAAAACTGTTTTTT. Its translation is CASSLARTNEKLFF.

This clone has only a few counts. V is TRBV11-3 and J is TRBJ2-4; TRBD2 might be the D (6 bases). Germline CDR1 is SGHNT and CDR2 is YENEEA. This CDR3 spans 15 amino acids. V lost 5 bases and J 3 bases, leaving 14 bases between the germline ends. This chain's CDR3 is CASSITHGGKNIQYF. In DNA form, the CDR3 reads TGTGCCAGCAGCATAACTCACGGGGGCAAAAACATTCAGTACTTC.

V gene TRBV7-6 combines with J gene TRBJ2-1, with 9 bases aligning to TRBD2. The CDR3 consists of 16 residues. Losses at the gene ends were 5 bases for V and 6 bases for J; bases not matched to a gene: 11. The germline V gene has CDR1 SGHVS and CDR2 FNYEAQ. CDR3 sequence: CASSPTGTSPFNEQFF. CDR3 bases: TGTGCCAGCAGCCCGACCGGGACTAGCCCCTTCAATGAGCAGTTCTTC. The full variable domain, rest sourced from reference TRBV7-6 and TRBJ2-1, is GAGVSQSPRYKVTKRGQDVALRCDPISGHVSLYWYRQALGQGPEFLTYFNYEAQQDKSGLPNDRFSAERPEGSISTLTIQRTEQRDSAMYRCASSPTGTSPFNEQFFGPGTRLTVL.

As regards this clone: A junction end diverges from the germline sequence, so it may reflect a read error. The V call is TRBV7-9, the J call TRBJ2-2, with 8 bases aligning to TRBD1. Germline V CDR1 and CDR2: SEHNR, FQNEAQ (reference sequence). The CDR3 extends over 15 amino acids. As DNA, the CDR3 is TGTTCCAGCAGCCCGGACAGGGCGAACACCGGGGAGCTGTTTTTT. Translated: CSSSPDRANTGELFF.

This clone turned up a few times. The CDR3 nucleotides read TGTGCCAGCAGCTTGAGTACAGGCACCGAGCAGTACTTC. Translated: CASSLSTGTEQYF. This chain uses TRBV5-5 with TRBJ2-7, with D possibly TRBD1 on 5 matching bases. This CDR3 has 13 residues. Trimming pared 1 base from V and 6 bases from J, leaving 11 bases between. The germline V gene has CDR1 SGHKS and CDR2 YYEKEE (reference sequence). The entire variable domain, with the rest obtained from reference TRBV5-5 and TRBJ2-7, is as follows: DAGVTQSPTHLIKTRGQQVTLRCSPISGHKSVSWYQQVLGQGPQFIFQYYEKEERGRGNFPDRFSARQFPNYSSELNVNALLLGDSALYLCASSLSTGTEQYFGPGTRLTVT.

V gene TRBV7-8 combines with J gene TRBJ2-5; 9 nucleotides align to TRBD1. The end of the DNA is better explained by TRBJ2-7, so the J call may be wrong. The CDR3 contains 12 residues. Germline V gene data show CDR1 as SGHVS and CDR2 as FQNEAQ. This chain's CDR3 is CAIRTGEGEQYF. DNA of the CDR3: TGTGCCATACGGACAGGGGAAGGCGAGCAGTACTTC.

The rearrangement links TRBV4-1 to TRBJ2-7, with TRBD2 as a possible D gene (6 bases). V gave up 2 bases and J gave up 3 bases, with 17 bases separating them. Germline V gives CDR1 MGHRA, CDR2 YSYEKL. The CDR3 is made up of 16 amino acids. CDR3 in amino acids: CASSQRLLANIYEQYF. CDR3 nucleotide sequence: TGCGCCAGCAGCCAAAGGCTCCTAGCGAACATCTACGAGCAGTACTTC.